The 32 T cell receptor beta chains given below trace back to one sample, sequenced in a study of T-cell reconstitution after alpha-beta-depleted transplantation in children. During its preparation, the TCRbeta library received unique molecular identifiers. TCRdb recomputed calls from the PCR reads with MiXCR, one row per CDR3 protein. The sample yields hundreds of thousands of distinct CDR3 sequences, 16% seen once. The sequencing here drew on PBMCs from the stem cell graft donor, taken from the stem cell graft. The receptors were gathered from a human donor who donated a stem cell graft to a child with acute myeloid leukemia.

The table lists this clonotype with many counts. The chain uses TRBV20-1 and TRBJ2-1; D is tentatively TRBD1 or TRBD2 (5 bases each). Trimming removed 3 bases from V and 8 bases from J, with 11 bases in between. This CDR3 is 12 amino acids long. CDR1 and CDR2 from the germline V gene are DFQATT and SNEGSKA (reference sequence). CDR3 sequence reads: CSASGAGDEQFF. CDR3 DNA sequence: TGCAGTGCTAGCGGGGCCGGAGATGAGCAGTTCTTC.

Comments on this clonotype: One junction end disagrees with the germline gene, perhaps due to a read error. This rearrangement joins TRBV20-1 to TRBJ1-2, with 8 bases matching TRBD1. Germline V gene data show CDR1 as DFQATT and CDR2 as SNEGSKA (reference sequence). The CDR3 runs to 15 residues. The CDR3, as DNA: TGCGGTGCTAGAGATGAGGGACAGGCTTTCTATGGCTACACCTTC. Amino acid sequence: CGARDEGQAFYGYTF.

The table lists this clonotype with a few counts. The rearrangement uses TRBV5-1 and TRBJ1-5; tentatively, D is TRBD1 (5 bases). Trimming left V 5 bases short and J 7 bases short, with 19 bases between. Germline assignment: CDR1 SGHRS and CDR2 YFSETQ. The CDR3 is 15 amino acids. CDR3 DNA: TGCGCCAGCAGGCCGACACCCACGAGGGACCAGCCCCAGCATTTT. Translation: CASRPTPTRDQPQHF.

This clonotype was observed many times. The rearrangement links TRBV20-1 to TRBJ2-5; no clear D gene. Trimming removed 3 bases at V and 2 bases at J, with 4 bases between. The CDR3 consists of 11 residues. Per germline, CDR1 DFQATT and CDR2 SNEGSKA (reference sequence). CDR3 sequence: CSASAQETQYF. DNA of the CDR3: TGCAGTGCTAGCGCACAAGAGACCCAGTACTTC.

In its sample, this clonotype was seen many times. The chain combines TRBV29-1 with TRBJ2-7; D uncertain. Germline values: CDR1 SQVTM, CDR2 ANQGSEA. Trimming shortened V by 2 bases and J by 6 bases, and 11 bases separated the two germline ends. The CDR3 spans 12 residues. The CDR3 reads CSVEIRVGEQYF. CDR3 DNA sequence: TGCAGCGTTGAAATCAGAGTAGGCGAGCAGTACTTC.

In its sample, this clonotype was seen many times. The DNA of the CDR3 is TGCAGCGTTGTTTCTGTCCACGAGCAGTACTTC. It codes for CSVVSVHEQYF. This chain links TRBV29-1 with TRBJ2-7; D uncertain. CDR3 length: 11 residues. Germline V gives CDR1 SQVTM, CDR2 ANQGSEA. V lost 4 bases, J lost 5 bases, and 9 bases lay in between.

In this sample, this clonotype turned up many times. This sequence joins TRBV20-1 and TRBJ1-3; 9 bases map to TRBD1. Unmatched junction bases numbered 6, after V lost 0 bases and J lost 6 bases. The germline gives CDR1 DFQATT, CDR2 SNEGSKA (reference sequence). The CDR3 is 15 amino acids. CDR3 DNA sequence: TGCAGTGCTAGAGAGGTGGGACAGGGCGCAAACACCATATATTTT. Protein: CSAREVGQGANTIYF.

The table lists this clonotype with many counts. This sequence joins TRBV20-1 and TRBJ1-1, with 7 bases fitting TRBD1. CDR1 DFQATT and CDR2 SNEGSKA come from the germline V gene (reference sequence). This CDR3 spans 13 amino acids. With 3 bases clipped from V and 2 bases from J, the junction kept 3 bases outside the gene matches. The CDR3 nucleotides read TGCAGTGCTAGTTGGGACAGTAACACTGAAGCTTTCTTT. This codes for CSASWDSNTEAFF.

About this clonotype itself: Being one base from a much bigger clone, this may be a read error. The V and J genes are TRBV10-3 and TRBJ1-1, with D unresolved. Germline V gene sequence: CDR1 ENHRY, CDR2 SYGVKD. CDR3 length equals 13 residues. Trimming left V 2 bases short and J 1 base short, with 5 bases between. The CDR3 nucleotides are TGTGCCATCAGTGAGAGGGCGAACACTGAAGCTTTCTTT. Translating it yields CAISERANTEAFF.

The V gene is TRBV4-1, the J gene TRBJ1-1; D is unclear. Germline V gene data show CDR1 as MGHRA and CDR2 as YSYEKL. The V end was cut by 0 bases, the J end by 1 base, with 6 bases between. The CDR3 totals 14 residues. DNA for the CDR3: TGCGCCAGCAGCCAAGATTATACGAACACTGAAGCTTTCTTT. Translating it yields CASSQDYTNTEAFF.

The genes are TRBV7-6 and TRBJ2-3, with D maybe TRBD2 (5 bases). Between the trimmed V and J ends, which lost 2 bases and 6 bases, there was a span of 12 bases. The germline gives CDR1 SGHVS, CDR2 FNYEAQ. This CDR3 is built from 14 residues. CDR3 coding DNA: TGTGCCAGCAGCTTATGGGAGAATGGGGATACGCAGTATTTT. It is translated as CASSLWENGDTQYF.

The chain carries TRBV7-2 and TRBJ2-2; TRBD2 matches at 8 bases. From germline, CDR1 is SGHTA and CDR2 FQGNSA. V gave up 3 bases and J gave up 6 bases; unmatched junction bases: 3. The length of the CDR3 is 14 residues. CDR3: CASSFAGGAGELFF. The CDR3 DNA follows: TGTGCCAGCAGCTTCGCGGGGGGCGCCGGGGAGCTGTTTTTT.

A few counts support this clonotype. V is TRBV7-6 and J is TRBJ2-1; D is perhaps TRBD2 (5 bases). The germline V gene encodes CDR1 SGHVS and CDR2 FNYEAQ. V lost 1 base to trimming and J lost 8 bases, with 12 bases between them. There are 14 residues in the CDR3. The CDR3 region is CASSLGLPGDEQFF. The CDR3 nucleotides read TGTGCCAGCAGCTTAGGACTCCCCGGGGATGAGCAGTTCTTC.

A few counts support this clonotype. The chain carries TRBV7-9 and TRBJ2-1; D call uncertain. Germline V gene data show CDR1 as SEHNR and CDR2 as FQNEAQ (reference sequence). V was trimmed by 2 bases and J by 3 bases, leaving 8 bases between them. The CDR3 is 14 amino acids. The CDR3 DNA is TGTGCCAGCAGCTTAATCACCTTCTACAATGAGCAGTTCTTC. Its translation: CASSLITFYNEQFF.

The V and J genes are TRBV20-1 and TRBJ2-3; no clear D gene. Germline CDR1 DFQATT, CDR2 SNEGSKA (reference sequence). This CDR3 is 13 amino acids long. V lost 6 bases and J 2 bases, leaving 12 bases between the germline ends. The CDR3 DNA reads TGCAGTGCCTCGGACGGGTTCACAGATACGCAGTATTTT. It specifies CSASDGFTDTQYF.

Details on this clonotype: Since the CDR3 does not end with the conserved phenylalanine or tryptophan, this likely comes from a read error. The chain recombines TRBV5-1 with TRBJ1-2; D perhaps matches TRBD1 (5 bases). CDR1 is SGHRS and CDR2 is YFSETQ in the germline V gene. This CDR3 contains 11 residues. The germline V and J ends were trimmed by 4 bases and 6 bases, with 7 bases remaining between them. The CDR3 is CASSRGDGYTV. CDR3 DNA sequence: TGCGCCAGCAGCAGGGGCGATGGCTACACCGTC.

This CDR3 reads CATSDPGGEGTDTQYF. The DNA for the CDR3 is TGTGCCACCAGTGATCCTGGCGGGGAGGGCACAGATACGCAGTATTTT. The chain recombines TRBV24-1 with TRBJ2-3, with D perhaps TRBD2 (6 bases). Per the germline V gene, CDR1 is KGHDR and CDR2 is SFDVKD. The V gene lost 3 bases and the J gene lost 1 base, with 13 bases spanning the gap. This CDR3 spans 16 amino acids.

This clonotype was recorded a few times. The V and J genes are TRBV5-1 and TRBJ1-3; weak D call: TRBD1 (5 bases). V lost 4 bases, J lost 0 bases, and 14 bases lay in between. CDR3 length: 16 residues. CDR1 SGHRS and CDR2 YFSETQ come from the germline V gene. This CDR3 reads CASSLGTGSSGNTIYF. The DNA of the CDR3 is TGCGCCAGCAGCCTCGGGACGGGAAGCTCTGGAAACACCATATATTTT.

The rearrangement joins TRBV11-2 to TRBJ2-3, with D perhaps assigned TRBD1 or TRBD2 (5 bases each). This CDR3 is built from 17 residues. V shed 0 bases and J shed 2 bases, with 15 bases lying between them. Germline V gene sequence: CDR1 SGHAT, CDR2 FQNNGV. The CDR3 nucleotides read TGTGCCAGCAGCTTAGACGGACCGGGGACCAACACAGATACGCAGTATTTT. Translation gives CASSLDGPGTNTDTQYF.

This clonotype was picked up a small number of times. The chain combines TRBV11-2 with TRBJ2-3, with D perhaps matching TRBD2 (7 bases). The V end lost 7 bases, the J end lost 0 bases, and 11 bases lay between the germline ends. CDR1 and CDR2 from the germline V gene are SGHAT and FQNNGV. The CDR3 is 14 residues long. In nucleotides, the CDR3 is TGTGCCAGCACCCGGGGGGCCAGCACAGATACGCAGTATTTT. Protein: CASTRGASTDTQYF.

At least ten counts were recorded for this clonotype. The genes are TRBV20-1 and TRBJ2-2; D not resolved. V was pared by 0 bases and J by 6 bases, with 8 bases between. CDR3 length equals 13 residues. Germline-derived CDR1 and CDR2 are DFQATT and SNEGSKA (reference sequence). The CDR3 DNA reads as TGCAGTGCTAGAGATCTGGGTTCCGGGGAGCTGTTTTTT. Translating it yields CSARDLGSGELFF.

This clonotype has ten or more counts. V and J are TRBV7-9 and TRBJ2-1, with D tentatively TRBD1 (6 bases). The CDR3 contains 13 residues. Trimming cost V 2 bases and J 7 bases, with 9 bases left between them. The germline V gene encodes CDR1 SEHNR and CDR2 FQNEAQ (reference sequence). CDR3 bases: TGTGCCAGCAGCTTACCAGGGGATAATGAGCAGTTCTTC. Its translation: CASSLPGDNEQFF.

This clonotype was picked up many times. The chain has TRBV15 and TRBJ1-1; D remains unclear. V was cut by 0 bases and J by 1 base, with 9 bases left in between. Germline V CDR1 and CDR2: LNHNV, YYDKDF (reference sequence). This CDR3 has 15 amino acids. The CDR3 is CATSREGPGNTEAFF. The CDR3 DNA follows: TGTGCCACCAGCAGAGAAGGGCCCGGGAACACTGAAGCTTTCTTT. The full variable domain, completed using reference TRBV15 and TRBJ1-1, is DAMVIQNPRYQVTQFGKPVTLSCSQTLNHNVMYWYQQKSSQAPKLLFHYYDKDFNNEADTPDNFQSRRPNTSFCFLDIRSPGLGDTAMYLCATSREGPGNTEAFFGQGTRLTVV.

The V and J genes are TRBV11-2 and TRBJ1-2, with D possibly TRBD1 on 6 matching bases. This CDR3 is 12 amino acids long. Trimming stripped 6 bases from V and 8 bases from J, with 13 bases between. From germline, CDR1 is SGHAT and CDR2 FQNNGV. The chain's CDR3 is CASSSEGDGYTF. CDR3 sequence (DNA): TGTGCCAGCAGTTCCGAGGGGGACGGCTACACCTTC.

V and J are TRBV11-2 and TRBJ2-7, with 7 nucleotides matching TRBD1. The length of the CDR3 is 11 residues. V gave up 4 bases and J gave up 6 bases; unmatched junction bases: 0. Per germline, CDR1 SGHAT and CDR2 FQNNGV. CDR3 sequence reads: CASSYRGEQYV. CDR3 DNA sequence: TGTGCCAGCAGCTACAGGGGCGAGCAGTACGTC.

The rearrangement links TRBV20-1 to TRBJ2-7, with 8 bases that match TRBD1. The germline CDR1 and CDR2 sequences are DFQATT and SNEGSKA (reference sequence). The junction had 4 bases not matched to a gene; V was cut back by 3 bases and J by 0 bases. The CDR3 sequence is 14 residues long. In DNA form, the CDR3 reads TGCAGTGCTAGCCACAGGGGGAGCTCCTACGAGCAGTACTTC. It translates to CSASHRGSSYEQYF.

This clonotype was observed a few times. The chain couples TRBV7-2 to TRBJ2-1, with D possibly called TRBD1 or TRBD2 (5 bases each). The CDR3 loop spans 13 amino acids. Trimming stripped 0 bases from V and 9 bases from J, with 9 bases between. CDR1 is SGHTA and CDR2 is FQGNSA in the germline V gene. The CDR3 sequence is CASSLAEGLEQFF. DNA of the CDR3: TGTGCCAGCAGCTTAGCTGAGGGGCTTGAGCAGTTCTTC.

This clonotype has only a few counts. The genes are TRBV11-2 and TRBJ2-1; 11 nucleotides agree with TRBD1. Trimming at V came to 0 bases and at J to 13 bases, leaving 5 bases not matched to a gene. CDR1 and CDR2 from the germline V gene are SGHAT and FQNNGV. This CDR3 is built from 14 residues. The CDR3 reads CASSLDLDRGPQFF. The CDR3 DNA is TGTGCCAGCAGCTTAGATTTGGACAGGGGGCCTCAGTTCTTC.

The chain carries TRBV7-9 and TRBJ1-4, with D unresolved. V lost 1 base and J lost 7, with 10 bases in between. The CDR3 totals 14 residues. Germline CDR1 SEHNR, CDR2 FQNEAQ (reference sequence). The CDR3 DNA reads as TGTGCCAGCAGCTTAGTAAGGAACCGTGAAAAACTGTTTTTT. Its protein is CASSLVRNREKLFF.

CDR3 bases: TGTGCCAGCAGCTCCCCCTGGGTAGATACGCAGTATTTT. Protein sequence: CASSSPWVDTQYF. This chain joins TRBV11-1 and TRBJ2-3, with D unresolved. V dropped 4 bases and J dropped 5 bases, with 10 bases sitting between them. CDR1 and CDR2 (germline): SGHAT, FQDESV (reference sequence). The CDR3 spans 13 residues.

The count of this clonotype is one. CDR3 nucleotides: TGTGCCACCAGTGATTGGGGCGATAGCAATCAGCCCCAGCATTTT. It yields the protein CATSDWGDSNQPQHF. This chain uses TRBV24-1 with TRBJ1-5, with D perhaps TRBD1 (5 bases). Trimming took off 2 bases at V and 0 bases at J, with 7 bases between the two ends. Germline V gives CDR1 KGHDR, CDR2 SFDVKD. The CDR3 runs 15 residues.

Ten or more counts support this clonotype. The chain employs TRBV20-1 and TRBJ2-7; the D gene is possibly TRBD1 (6 bases). V gave up 0 bases and J gave up 0 bases, with 12 bases separating them. The V gene's germline CDR1 is DFQATT and CDR2 SNEGSKA (reference sequence). The CDR3 covers 15 residues. The CDR3 coding sequence is TGCAGTGCTAGAGACCCGTTGGACAGCTCCTACGAGCAGTACGTC. Protein sequence: CSARDPLDSSYEQYV.